This passage covers 8 T cell receptor beta chains from one sample sequenced in a study of T cells in women clearing cervical HPV infection. The table came from immunoSEQ multiplex PCR; TCRdb's copy has only in-frame clones and leaves some out. The sample includes approximately 44,000 clones. The sequenced sample consisted of blood buffy coat. The receptors were sampled from a woman between 18 and 75 years old with a cervical HPV16 infection that either progressed to CIN3+ or cleared (not recorded which).

As regards this clone: The CDR3 end lies 3 residues beyond the end of the read and is filled in from the germline J gene. The chain joins TRBV20-1 to TRBJ1-2; TRBD1 agrees at 10 bases. The CDR3 length is 13 residues. Germline CDR1 reads DFQATT; CDR2 reads SNEGSKA (reference sequence). V dropped 3 bases and J dropped 3; count of bases not matched to a gene: 1. The sequenced CDR3 bases are TGCAGTGCTAGGACAGGGGGCGACTATGGC. Its protein is CSARTGGDYG. The whole CDR3 reads CSARTGGDYGYTF.

In regard to this clone: The sequenced fragment ends 3 residues before the CDR3 boundary, so the rest is inferred from the germline J gene. This sequence joins TRBV19 and TRBJ2-7; the D gene is possibly TRBD1 (6 bases). Looked up from germline, CDR1 is LNHDA and CDR2 is SQIVND (reference sequence). Trimming left V 4 bases short and J 1 base short, with 14 bases between. This CDR3 spans 15 amino acids. This CDR3 reads CASSTQLDSSYEQYF. The sequenced part of the CDR3 DNA is TGTGCCAGTAGTACACAATTGGACAGTTCCTACGAG.

To note about this clone: The read ends 3 residues early relative to the CDR3; the germline J gene fills the gap. The J gene is TRBJ1-5, the V gene TRBV10-3; a weak D match, TRBD1 (6 bases). The germline CDR1 and CDR2 sequences are ENHRY and SYGVKD. V was cut by 4 bases and J by 2 bases, with 12 bases left in between. The CDR3 is made up of 15 amino acids. The CDR3 spells CAISVQGGGNQPQHF. The CDR3 DNA, read in part, is TGTGCCATCAGTGTACAGGGTGGCGGCAATCAGCCC.

With regard to this clone: Coverage ceases 3 residues before the CDR3 finishes, and the germline J gene fills in the end. V is TRBV20-1 and J is TRBJ2-3; 9 bases agree with TRBD1. The length of the CDR3 is 15 residues. V trimming: 5 bases; J trimming: 3 bases; junction bases outside the gene matches: 9. The germline V gene encodes CDR1 DFQATT and CDR2 SNEGSKA (reference sequence). Here the CDR3 reads CSAHDRGKGTDTQYF. Incomplete CDR3 DNA: TGCAGTGCTCATGACAGGGGGAAAGGAACAGATACG.

A word on this clone: The read terminates 3 residues before the CDR3 end, so the remaining end is supplied by the germline J gene. The rearrangement uses TRBV19 and TRBJ2-2, with 8 positions matching TRBD1. This CDR3 region has 13 residues. Per the germline V gene, CDR1 is LNHDA and CDR2 is SQIVND (reference sequence). The V segment lost 8 bases and the J segment 8 bases; nucleotides outside the gene matches: 7. The CDR3 loop reads CASRNRGDGELFF. The covered CDR3 bases are TGTGCCAGTCGAAACAGGGGGGATGGGGAG.

CDR3 bases read: TGTGCCATCAGTGTTAGCCTCACAGATACG. It specifies CAISVSLTDT. The complete CDR3 sequence is CAISVSLTDTQYF. The chain uses TRBV10-3 and TRBJ2-3, with unresolved D. The CDR3 is cut off 3 residues early in the read; its end comes from the germline J gene. Looked up from germline, CDR1 is ENHRY and CDR2 is SYGVKD. Between the trimmed V and J ends, which lost 4 bases and 2 bases, there was a span of 7 bases. The CDR3 totals 13 residues.

With respect to this clone: The read finishes 3 residues shy of the CDR3 end, and the germline J gene is used to complete it. The chain recombines TRBV7-8 with TRBJ1-1, with D unresolved. The CDR3 has 14 residues. Trimming shortened V by 5 bases and J by 3 bases, and 13 bases separated the two germline ends. From germline, CDR1 is SGHVS and CDR2 FQNEAQ. CDR3 amino acids: CASSKGWQYTEAFF. Incomplete CDR3 DNA: TGTGCCAGCAGCAAAGGGTGGCAGTACACTGAA. Based on the CDR3 plus reference TRBV7-8 and TRBJ1-1, the full variable domain is GAGVSQSPRYKVAKRGQDVALRCDPISGHVSLFWYQQALGQGPEFLTYFQNEAQLDKSGLPSDRFFAERPEGSVSTLKIQRTQQEDSAVYLCASSKGWQYTEAFFGQGTRLTVV.

Of note for this clone: The read ends 3 residues before the CDR3 terminus; that terminus is restored from the germline J gene. The J gene is TRBJ2-6, the V gene TRBV7-9; no firm D call. Germline values: CDR1 SEHNR, CDR2 FQNEAQ (reference sequence). V dropped 1 base and J dropped 0 bases, with 4 bases sitting between them. This CDR3 spans 15 amino acids. The CDR3 reads CASSLGGSGANVLTF. CDR3 DNA, as far as it was read: TGTGCCAGCAGCTTAGGAGGCTCTGGGGCCAACGTC.